The 29 T cell receptor beta chains in this list originate from one sample, sequenced in a study of blood T cell repertoires in COVID-19. The data were produced by immunoSEQ multiplex PCR, yet TCRdb's version contains in-frame clones alone and is incomplete. Among about 280,000 clones listed, about nine tenths were seen once. Specimen: peripheral blood. The receptors were sampled from a man over 45 with acute or convalescent COVID-19.

The chain carries TRBV9 and TRBJ1-5; 7 bases align to TRBD1. Germline V CDR1 and CDR2: SGDLS, YYNGEE. Trimming cost V 4 bases and J 2 bases; bases outside gene matches: 3. This CDR3 contains 14 residues. The CDR3 protein is CASSYGQGNQPQHF. CDR3 nucleotide sequence: TGTGCCAGCAGCTACGGACAGGGCAATCAGCCCCAGCATTTT.

The genes are TRBV6-1 and TRBJ1-1; D perhaps matches TRBD1 (6 bases). V dropped 2 bases and J dropped 8 bases, with 18 bases sitting between them. Germline V gene data show CDR1 as MNHNS and CDR2 as SASEGT. The CDR3 loop spans 15 amino acids. The CDR3, as DNA: TGTGCCAGCAGTGAACCATTCGGGGGGCCCATGGAAGCTTTCTTT. This gives the protein CASSEPFGGPMEAFF.

The chain uses TRBV5-1 and TRBJ1-3; the match to TRBD1 covers 7 bases. This CDR3 is built from 15 residues. Germline-derived CDR1 and CDR2 are SGHRS and YFSETQ. V was pared by 2 bases and J by 2 bases, with 4 bases of the junction left unmatched. This CDR3 is CASSFDRAAGNTIYF. The CDR3 DNA sequence: TGCGCCAGCAGCTTCGACAGGGCGGCTGGAAACACCATATATTTT.

The rearrangement links TRBV7-9 to TRBJ1-1, with 8 bases identical to TRBD1. J gave up 0 bases and V 3 bases, and 9 bases lay outside the gene matches. The CDR3 consists of 17 residues. The germline gives CDR1 SEHNR, CDR2 FQNEAQ (reference sequence). CDR3 in DNA: TGTGCCAGCAGCTTCACCCCGGGACAGGTGATGAACACTGAAGCTTTCTTT. It translates to CASSFTPGQVMNTEAFF. Complete variable domain (other parts from reference TRBV7-9 and TRBJ1-1): DTGVSQNPRHKITKRGQNVTFRCDPISEHNRLYWYRQTLGQGPEFLTYFQNEAQLEKSRLLSDRFSAERPKGSFSTLEIQRTEQGDSAMYLCASSFTPGQVMNTEAFFGQGTRLTVV.

The rearrangement links TRBV30 to TRBJ1-2; no definite D call. Looked up from germline, CDR1 is GTSNPN and CDR2 is SVGIG (reference sequence). V was clipped by 0 bases and J by 4 bases, with 6 bases between them. The CDR3 totals 12 residues. CDR3 residues: CAWSVRVYGYTF. The CDR3 nucleotides are TGTGCCTGGAGTGTACGGGTCTATGGCTACACCTTC.

This chain connects TRBV10-1 to TRBJ2-7, with TRBD2 identical over 7 bases. CDR3 length: 13 residues. V dropped 5 bases and J dropped 7; count of bases not matched to a gene: 8. Germline V CDR1 and CDR2: WNHNN, SYGVQD (reference sequence). The CDR3 nucleotides read TGCGCCAGCAGTTCGACGTTGGGGGGGGAGCAGTACTTC. Its translation is CASSSTLGGEQYF.

V and J are TRBV5-4 and TRBJ1-4; 10 nucleotides align to TRBD1. The CDR3 contains 16 residues. Germline CDR1 reads SGHNT; CDR2 reads YYREEE (reference sequence). The V and J ends lost 0 bases and 8 bases, in that order; junction bases with no gene match: 7. CDR3 residues: CASSLAVTGGKEKLFF. The CDR3 nucleotides are TGTGCCAGCAGCTTGGCCGTGACAGGGGGCAAAGAAAAACTGTTTTTT.

The chain joins TRBV18 to TRBJ2-4, with D possibly being TRBD2 (5 bases). Germline-derived CDR1 and CDR2 are KGHSH and LQKENI. This CDR3 region has 12 residues. Trimming cost V 6 bases and J 11 bases, with 14 bases left between them. The chain's CDR3 is CASSRTDSFQYF. The CDR3 region has the DNA TGTGCCAGCTCCCGGACTGATTCTTTTCAGTACTTC. The complete variable domain, with remaining parts taken from reference TRBV18 and TRBJ2-4, reads NAGVMQNPRHLVRRRGQEARLRCSPMKGHSHVYWYRQLPEEGLKFMVYLQKENIIDESGMPKERFSAEFPKEGPSILRIQQVVRGDSAAYFCASSRTDSFQYFGAGTRLSVL.

This clone has more than one count but fewer than ten. The chain links TRBV29-1 to TRBJ1-2; D not certain. Trimming removed 4 bases at V and 3 bases at J, with 9 bases between. CDR1 and CDR2 (germline): SQVTM, ANQGSEA. The CDR3 covers 12 residues. This CDR3 reads CSVGMSDYGYTF. The CDR3 bases are TGCAGCGTTGGTATGTCGGACTATGGCTACACCTTC.

This chain links TRBV7-3 with TRBJ2-5; 9 nucleotides line up with TRBD2. Germline V gives CDR1 SGHTA, CDR2 FQGTGA. The J segment lost 5 bases and the V segment lost 1 base, leaving 14 bases of the junction unmatched. CDR3 length: 18 amino acids. As DNA, the CDR3 is TGTGCCAGCAGCTTAAAATCCCCGGGTAGCGGGGGTGAGGAGACCCAGTACTTC. Its protein is CASSLKSPGSGGEETQYF. The full variable domain, in which reference TRBV7-3 and TRBJ2-5 provide the parts outside the CDR3, is GAGVSQTPSNKVTEKGKYVELRCDPISGHTALYWYRQSLGQGPEFLIYFQGTGAADDSGLPNDRFFAVRPEGSVSTLKIQRTERGDSAVYLCASSLKSPGSGGEETQYFGPGTRLLVL.

The chain uses TRBV6-5 and TRBJ1-1; D call uncertain. Per the germline V gene, CDR1 is MNHEY and CDR2 is SVGAGI. Trimming cost V 7 bases and J 0 bases, with 12 bases left between them. This CDR3 spans 14 amino acids. CDR3 DNA: TGTGCCAGCACCCCCAGGCCTATGAACACTGAAGCTTTCTTT. Translated: CASTPRPMNTEAFF.

The chain employs TRBV2 and TRBJ1-4; D is unclear. In germline, CDR1 is SNHLY, CDR2 FYNNEI. The V and J ends lost 7 bases and 4 bases respectively, with 7 bases between them. The CDR3 sequence is 12 residues long. The CDR3 DNA reads TGTGCCAGCACCAGGATTAATGAAAAACTGTTTTTT. This encodes CASTRINEKLFF.

There are a few counts of this clone. The chain uses TRBV2 and TRBJ1-5; D remains ambiguous. The V end lost 2 bases, the J end lost 9 bases, and 8 bases lay between the germline ends. Germline-derived CDR1 and CDR2 are SNHLY and FYNNEI. The CDR3 is made up of 12 amino acids. CDR3 amino acids: CASSERGGPQHF. The CDR3, as DNA: TGTGCCAGCAGTGAAAGAGGCGGGCCCCAGCATTTT.

The chain couples TRBV11-3 to TRBJ2-3; TRBD1 aligns across 10 bases. Trimming removed 3 bases from V and 7 bases from J; junction bases left unmatched: 10. Germline V gives CDR1 SGHNT, CDR2 YENEEA. The CDR3 has 16 residues. The CDR3: CASSFSGWTGGNTQYF. The CDR3 DNA is TGTGCCAGCAGCTTTTCCGGATGGACAGGGGGTAATACGCAGTATTTT. Full variable domain (missing parts from reference TRBV11-3 and TRBJ2-3): EAGVVQSPRYKIIEKKQPVAFWCNPISGHNTLYWYLQNLGQGPELLIRYENEEAVDDSQLPKDRFSAERLKGVDSTLKIQPAELGDSAVYLCASSFSGWTGGNTQYFGPGTRLTVL.

This clone came up once. This chain uses TRBV27 with TRBJ2-3; 7 bases are a match to TRBD2. The CDR3 length is 14 residues. V was pared by 0 bases and J by 5 bases, with 2 bases of the junction left unmatched. Germline loops: CDR1 MNHEY, CDR2 SMNVEV (reference sequence). CDR3: CASSLSAGIDTQYF. The DNA for the CDR3 is TGTGCCAGCAGTTTATCAGCGGGGATAGATACGCAGTATTTT.

V usage is TRBV5-4 and J usage is TRBJ1-4, with 9 bases lining up with TRBD1. The CDR3 spans 17 residues. Germline CDR1 is SGHNT and CDR2 is YYREEE (reference sequence). V gave up 4 bases and J gave up 7 bases; unmatched junction bases: 14. CDR3 in DNA: TGTGCCAGCAGCCTGTCCCGGGACAGGGCGCGGGGTGAAAAACTGTTTTTT. This codes for CASSLSRDRARGEKLFF.

The rearrangement uses TRBV5-1 and TRBJ1-1; D is possibly TRBD1 (6 bases). The CDR3 is 14 residues long. Germline-derived CDR1 and CDR2 are SGHRS and YFSETQ. V was trimmed by 8 bases and J by 1 base, leaving 15 bases between them. The CDR3 coding sequence is TGCGCCAGTCGAGGGCAGGGGACGAACACTGAAGCTTTCTTT. This translates into CASRGQGTNTEAFF.

Written as DNA, the CDR3 is TGTGCCAGCAGCTTGAAGTACAGTAATTCACCCCTCCACTTT. This translates into CASSLKYSNSPLHF. The chain joins TRBV5-4 to TRBJ1-6, with no clear D. The CDR3 is 14 amino acids. V was pared by 1 base and J by 6 bases, with 8 bases between. Germline loops: CDR1 SGHNT, CDR2 YYREEE (reference sequence).

The rearrangement links TRBV14 to TRBJ2-3; 8 bases are shared with TRBD1. From germline, CDR1 is SGHDN and CDR2 FVKESK. Trimming at V came to 4 bases and at J to 4 bases, leaving 16 bases not matched to a gene. CDR3 length equals 18 residues. CDR3 coding DNA: TGTGCCAGCAGCCCCTCGGACAGGGTGCGGGCTAGTGCAGATACGCAGTATTTT. This sequence encodes CASSPSDRVRASADTQYF.

This sequence joins TRBV6-5 and TRBJ1-5; a weak D match, TRBD1 (5 bases). The CDR3 length is 13 residues. Trimming cost V 7 bases and J 6 bases, with 13 bases left between them. Germline-derived CDR1 and CDR2 are MNHEY and SVGAGI. CDR3 loop: CASTPGMGQPQHF. Here the CDR3 DNA reads TGTGCCAGCACCCCAGGGATGGGTCAGCCCCAGCATTTT.

This CDR3 is CASSVDGTDAYEQYF. CDR3 sequence (DNA): TGTGCCAGCAGCGTAGATGGGACAGATGCCTACGAGCAGTACTTC. The J gene is TRBJ2-7, the V gene TRBV9; TRBD1 matches 7 bases. J was trimmed by 2 bases and V by 0 bases; bases with no gene match: 5. This CDR3 has 15 amino acids. Germline lookup yields CDR1 SGDLS and CDR2 YYNGEE.

This chain links TRBV15 with TRBJ2-7; 8 nucleotides align to TRBD1. V was pared by 1 base and J by 5 bases, with 4 bases of the junction left unmatched. The CDR3 loop spans 14 amino acids. In germline, CDR1 is LNHNV, CDR2 YYDKDF (reference sequence). The CDR3 DNA is TGTGCCACCAGCAGAGCCCCGGGACAGGACGAGCAGTACTTC. The encoded protein is CATSRAPGQDEQYF.

V and J are TRBV3-1 (or the pseudogene TRBV3-2) and TRBJ1-2; D gene ambiguous. CDR3 length: 14 amino acids. Trimming left V 1 base short and J 7 bases short, with 13 bases between. Germline assignment: CDR1 LGHDT and CDR2 YNNKEL (reference sequence). CDR3 amino acids: CASSQVTNRGGYTF. Written as DNA, the CDR3 is TGTGCCAGCAGCCAAGTTACTAACCGGGGTGGCTACACCTTC.

The V and J genes are TRBV5-4 and TRBJ2-1; 7 bases line up with TRBD2. Trimming took 0 bases from V and 4 from J; bases not matched to a gene: 4. The CDR3 totals 15 residues. CDR1 is SGHNT and CDR2 is YYREEE in the germline V gene (reference sequence). The DNA of the CDR3 is TGTGCCAGCAGCTTGGATGGTAGCGGGTACAATGAGCAGTTCTTC. This translates into CASSLDGSGYNEQFF.

The V and J genes are TRBV4-2 and TRBJ2-5; possibly TRBD1 for D (7 bases). Per germline, CDR1 LGHNA and CDR2 YNFKEQ. V was pared by 0 bases and J by 3 bases, with 11 bases between. The CDR3 consists of 15 residues. CDR3 region: CASSQDGRGEETQYF. Here the CDR3 DNA reads TGTGCCAGCAGCCAAGATGGCAGGGGGGAAGAGACCCAGTACTTC.

CDR3 nucleotides: TGTGCCAGTAGTAGCGACAGGGCTGGCTATGGCTACACCTTC. Its translation is CASSSDRAGYGYTF. V is TRBV19 and J is TRBJ1-2; TRBD1 agrees at 7 bases. Trimming at V came to 4 bases and at J to 4 bases, leaving 6 bases not matched to a gene. The CDR3 runs to 14 residues. The germline CDR1 and CDR2 sequences are LNHDA and SQIVND (reference sequence).

The chain joins TRBV7-6 to TRBJ2-7; D possibly corresponds to TRBD1 (6 bases). Trimming took 5 bases from V and 4 from J, leaving 12 bases between them. The germline V gene encodes CDR1 SGHVS and CDR2 FNYEAQ. The CDR3 is 13 amino acids. CDR3 nucleotide sequence: TGTGCCAGCAGCCAGGGGCAAATTTACGAGCAGTACTTC. It yields the protein CASSQGQIYEQYF.

This sequence joins TRBV12-3 or TRBV12-4 and TRBJ2-3; no reliable D call. The CDR3 runs 13 residues. Trimming removed 5 bases from V and 4 bases from J, with 10 bases in between. CDR3 protein: CASSAQVADTQYF. The CDR3 DNA reads TGTGCCAGCAGTGCCCAGGTTGCAGATACGCAGTATTTT.

V usage is TRBV27 and J usage is TRBJ2-3, with 11 bases identical to TRBD2. CDR3 size: 16 residues. CDR1 and CDR2 from the germline V gene are MNHEY and SMNVEV (reference sequence). V trimming: 1 base; J trimming: 4 bases; junction bases outside the gene matches: 4. The DNA of the CDR3 is TGTGCCAGCAGTTTATTCACTAGCGGGGGCCCAGATACGCAGTATTTT. It codes for CASSLFTSGGPDTQYF.